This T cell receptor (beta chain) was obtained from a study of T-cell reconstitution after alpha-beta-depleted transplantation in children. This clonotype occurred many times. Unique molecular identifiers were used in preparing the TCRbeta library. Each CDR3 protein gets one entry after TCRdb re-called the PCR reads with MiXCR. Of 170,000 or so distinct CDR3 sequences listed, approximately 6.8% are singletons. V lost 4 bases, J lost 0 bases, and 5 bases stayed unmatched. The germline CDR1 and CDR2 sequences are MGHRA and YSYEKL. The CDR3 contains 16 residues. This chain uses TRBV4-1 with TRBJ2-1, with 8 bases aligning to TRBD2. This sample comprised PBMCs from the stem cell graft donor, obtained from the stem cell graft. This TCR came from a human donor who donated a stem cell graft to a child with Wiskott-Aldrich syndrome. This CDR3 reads CASSRSGTSSYNEQFF. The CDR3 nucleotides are TGCGCCAGCAGCCGGTCCGGGACTAGCTCCTACAATGAGCAGTTCTTC.